Described below is a single TCR beta chain sequence and its context. What it recognizes is unknown. The sample originates from a study of vaccination effects on CD4 cells after COVID-19. As for the study in general: Before any sequencing was done, the ViraFEST assay used viral peptide pools to expand antigen-specific CD4+ T cells. Post-vaccine samples followed the second dose by a median of 72 days.

Once cultured for approximately ten days, the cells underwent separation to obtain CD4+ T cells. Participants were vaccinated with two doses of either the BNT162b2 or mRNA-1273 vaccine. TCRdb keeps only in-frame clones here, not all; method: immunoSEQ multiplex PCR. Here the sample spans about 66,000 clones, less than 85% being singletons. The TCR originated in a human donor who received a COVID-19 vaccine. The sequenced sample was CD4+ T cells from PBMCs cultured without peptide, obtained after COVID-19 vaccination.

The CDR3 nucleotides are TGTGCCAGCAGTCCACAAAGGGCTAGCGCGGTTGAGCAGTTCTTC. It codes for CASSPQRASAVEQFF. The gene calls are TRBV7-3 and TRBJ2-1, with D tentatively TRBD2 (6 bases). The V end was cut by 6 bases, the J end by 9 bases, with 21 bases between. The CDR3 has 15 amino acids. CDR1 is SGHTA and CDR2 is FQGTGA in the germline V gene.